This is a list of T cell receptor beta chains from one sample in a study of cytomegalovirus exposure and HLA in healthy donors. Produced via immunoSEQ multiplex PCR; TCRdb's table is partial and in-frame only. This sample carries 110,000 or so clones, 65% to 85% of them seen once, and the ten largest clones take approximately 5%. The sample was PBMCs. The receptors here all came from a woman aged 25 to 39 in good health and CMV-seropositive. The CDR3 runs from the conserved cysteine through the conserved F or W. A D gene is named only where the DNA matches it firmly. Some rows mark clone size as missing; the rest say once, few, many or name a class of expanded clone.

j_call | v_call | clone_size | d_call | cdr3_aa | cdr3_nt
TRBJ1-6 | TRBV5-5 | few | TRBD1 | CASSWTSGTGVFNSPLHF | TGTGCCAGCAGCTGGACTTCCGGGACAGGAGTTTTTAATTCACCCCTCCACTTT
TRBJ2-3 | TRBV7-3 | few | . | CASSSRNTDTQYF | TGTGCCAGCAGCTCTAGAAACACAGATACGCAGTATTTT
TRBJ2-2 | TRBV7-9 | . | TRBD2 | CSSSFAGTISGELFF | TGTTCCAGCAGCTTTGCCGGGACTATAAGCGGGGAGCTGTTTTTT
TRBJ1-5 | TRBV2 | . | TRBD1 | CASNRGGNQPQHF | TGTGCCAGCAACAGGGGGGGAAATCAGCCCCAGCATTTT
TRBJ2-5 | TRBV4-1 | . | TRBD2 | CASSQDRTSGGSETQYF | TGCGCCAGCAGCCAAGATCGGACTAGCGGGGGGTCCGAGACCCAGTACTTC
TRBJ2-7 | TRBV7-8 | . | TRBD1 | CASSLGQGINEQYF | TGTGCCAGCAGCTTAGGACAGGGGATCAACGAGCAGTACTTC
TRBJ2-7 | TRBV10-3 | . | . | CAVRGAMGYEQYF | TGTGCCGTCAGGGGCGCCATGGGCTACGAGCAGTACTTC
TRBJ2-7 | TRBV7-8 | . | TRBD1 | CASSPTYRGRNYEQYF | TGTGCCAGCAGCCCGACGTACAGGGGGAGGAACTACGAGCAGTACTTC
TRBJ2-5 | TRBV11-2 | . | TRBD2 | CASSLSRTAGAQYF | TGTGCCAGCAGCTTATCGCGGACCGCGGGGGCCCAGTACTTC
TRBJ2-2 | TRBV7-9 | . | TRBD1 | CASSRDLVTGSNTGELFF | TGTGCCAGCAGCCGAGACCTCGTGACAGGGTCGAACACCGGGGAGCTGTTTTTT
TRBJ2-7 | TRBV11-2 | . | . | CASSLGREGVSYEQYF | TGTGCCAGCAGCTTAGGAAGAGAGGGGGTCTCCTACGAGCAGTACTTC
TRBJ2-3 | TRBV9 | . | TRBD1 | CASSVAQGADTQYF | TGTGCCAGCAGCGTAGCTCAGGGGGCAGATACGCAGTATTTT
TRBJ1-1 | TRBV15 | . | . | CATSSGGSGSLGSEAFF | TGTGCCACCAGCTCGGGGGGCAGCGGGAGCCTGGGGTCTGAAGCTTTCTTT
TRBJ1-2 | TRBV13 | . | TRBD1 | CASSLRGRGNYGYTF | TGTGCCAGCAGCCTCAGGGGGCGAGGGAACTATGGCTACACCTTC
TRBJ2-7 | TRBV15 | . | . | CATSRQGMAYEQYF | TGTGCCACCAGCAGACAGGGAATGGCCTACGAGCAGTACTTC
TRBJ2-7 | TRBV10-1 | . | TRBD2 | CATQEAGDYEQYF | TGCGCCACCCAGGAGGCGGGGGACTACGAGCAGTACTTC
TRBJ2-6 | TRBV6-5 | . | . | CASRRGASGANVLTF | TGTGCCAGCAGACGGGGAGCCTCTGGGGCCAACGTCCTGACTTTC
TRBJ1-5 | TRBV12-5 | . | TRBD1 | CASGDTGGGFQPQHF | TGTGCTAGTGGGGACACAGGGGGCGGTTTTCAGCCCCAGCATTTT
TRBJ2-1 | TRBV6-1 | . | TRBD2 | CASSEALAGGYNEQFF | TGTGCCAGCAGTGAAGCGCTGGCGGGGGGCTACAATGAGCAGTTCTTC
TRBJ1-1 | TRBV6-1 | . | . | CASSEGTESTTEAFF | TGTGCCAGCAGTGAAGGGACAGAATCAACTACTGAAGCTTTCTTT
TRBJ1-1 | TRBV6-6 | . | TRBD1 | CASSQGQGFTEAFF | TGTGCCAGCAGCCAGGGACAGGGTTTCACTGAAGCTTTCTTT
TRBJ2-7 | TRBV2 | few | TRBD1 | CAGRGTGVYEQYF | TGTGCCGGCCGGGGGACAGGGGTGTACGAGCAGTACTTC
TRBJ2-7 | TRBV7-9 | . | TRBD2 | CASSQTSGEQYF | TGTGCCAGCAGCCAGACTAGCGGGGAGCAGTACTTC
TRBJ2-7 | TRBV4-2 | . | . | CASSQERTRGSSYEQYF | TGTGCCAGCAGCCAAGAGCGGACGCGGGGTAGCTCCTACGAGCAGTACTTC
TRBJ2-7 | TRBV4-1 | . | . | CASSQTVIKRDTYEQYF | TGCGCCAGCAGCCAAACCGTGATAAAGCGGGACACCTACGAGCAGTACTTC
TRBJ2-3 | TRBV5-1 | . | TRBD1 | CASSSPGQVDTQYF | TGCGCCAGCAGCTCGCCGGGACAGGTGGATACGCAGTATTTT
TRBJ1-3 | TRBV7-2 | . | . | CASSFKGRADTIYF | TGTGCCAGCAGCTTCAAAGGGAGGGCGGACACCATATATTTT
TRBJ1-1 | TRBV18 | . | . | CASSPPAREGAFF | TGTGCCAGCTCACCACCAGCCAGGGAGGGAGCTTTCTTT
TRBJ2-2 | TRBV19 | few | . | CASSIARRGTGELFF | TGTGCCAGTAGTATAGCCCGCAGGGGCACCGGGGAGCTGTTTTTT
TRBJ2-7 | TRBV19 | few | . | CASSVPDSALYEQYF | TGTGCCAGTAGCGTCCCTGACAGTGCTTTATACGAGCAGTACTTC
TRBJ2-1 | TRBV30 | . | TRBD2 | CAWSNGLGRASNEQFF | TGTGCCTGGAGTAACGGCCTCGGGAGGGCCTCCAATGAGCAGTTCTTC
TRBJ2-7 | TRBV1 | . | . | CTSSQDPLGLAGSYEQYF | TGCACCAGCAGCCAAGACCCGCTCGGACTAGCGGGTTCCTACGAGCAGTACTTC
TRBJ1-2 | TRBV15 | . | TRBD1 | CATSREPGQGTYGYTF | TGTGCCACCAGCAGAGAGCCGGGACAGGGTACCTATGGCTACACCTTC
TRBJ2-7 | TRBV30 | once | TRBD2 | CAWLGLARYYEQYF | TGTGCCTGGTTGGGACTAGCGCGTTACTACGAGCAGTACTTC
TRBJ1-5 | TRBV11-3 | . | . | CASSLDLQGKGNQPQHF | TGTGCCAGCAGCTTAGATCTCCAGGGTAAGGGTAATCAGCCCCAGCATTTT
TRBJ1-4 | TRBV5-1 | . | . | CASSFGRGDGEKLFF | TGCGCCAGCAGCTTCGGGAGGGGAGATGGTGAAAAACTGTTTTTT
TRBJ1-6 | TRBV11-3 | . | TRBD1 | CASSPYRGSESPLHF | TGTGCCAGCAGCCCCTACAGGGGAAGCGAATCACCCCTCCACTTT
TRBJ2-1 | TRBV19 | . | TRBD2 | CASSMPQLAGVISEQFF | TGTGCCAGTAGTATGCCCCAACTAGCGGGAGTGATTAGTGAGCAGTTCTTC
TRBJ1-1 | TRBV5-1 | . | . | CASSLAGENTEAFF | TGCGCCAGCAGCTTGGCGGGAGAGAACACTGAAGCTTTCTTT
TRBJ2-4 | TRBV7-9 | . | . | CASRQTGKNIQYF | TGTGCCAGCAGACAGACAGGCAAAAACATTCAGTACTTC
TRBJ2-6 | TRBV18 | . | TRBD1 | CASSPGTGTGANVLTF | TGTGCCAGCTCACCCGGGACAGGGACTGGGGCCAACGTCCTGACTTTC
TRBJ2-5 | TRBV6-5 | . | TRBD1 | CASSFQGAGETQYF | TGTGCCAGCAGTTTCCAGGGGGCGGGAGAGACCCAGTACTTC
TRBJ1-2 | TRBV19 | . | . | CASSIRGADGYTF | TGTGCCAGTAGTATTCGGGGAGCCGACGGCTACACCTTC
TRBJ1-2 | TRBV2 | . | . | CASSEGNRVYGYTF | TGTGCCAGCAGTGAAGGAAACCGAGTCTATGGCTACACCTTC
TRBJ2-3 | TRBV9 | . | . | CASSDSHGTSTDTQYF | TGTGCCAGCAGCGATAGTCATGGGACTAGCACAGATACGCAGTATTTT
TRBJ1-2 | TRBV5-6 | . | . | CASSSPEAAGYTF | TGTGCCAGCAGCTCTCCAGAGGCGGCTGGCTACACCTTC
TRBJ2-2 | TRBV27 | once | TRBD2 | CASSFEKLAGGYTGELFF | TGTGCCAGCAGTTTCGAAAAGCTAGCGGGAGGGTACACCGGGGAGCTGTTTTTT
TRBJ1-3 | TRBV7-9 | . | . | CASSPENSGNTIYF | TGTGCCAGCAGCCCCGAGAACTCTGGAAACACCATATATTTT
TRBJ2-5 | TRBV4-1 | few | . | CASSQGVGSLKVTQYF | TGCGCCAGCAGCCAAGGGGTCGGGAGTTTGAAGGTGACCCAGTACTTC
TRBJ2-7 | TRBV5-1 | once | TRBD2 | CASSLGGLAGGPVYEQYF | TGCGCCAGCAGCTTGGGGGGACTAGCGGGGGGCCCCGTATACGAGCAGTACTTC
TRBJ1-3 | TRBV7-8 | . | . | CASSPGGPFGNTIYF | TGTGCCAGCAGCCCCGGGGGGCCTTTTGGAAACACCATATATTTT
TRBJ1-2 | TRBV29-1 | . | . | CSVELGRYTF | TGCAGCGTTGAGCTGGGGCGCTACACCTTC
TRBJ2-5 | TRBV27 | . | . | CASSFHQQETQYF | TGTGCCAGCAGTTTCCATCAGCAAGAGACCCAGTACTTC
TRBJ2-7 | TRBV4-1 | . | . | CASSQDQQGLREQYF | TGCGCCAGCAGCCAAGACCAGCAGGGTCTGCGGGAGCAGTACTTC
TRBJ2-2 | TRBV2 | . | TRBD1 | CASRDRIGTGELFF | TGTGCCAGCAGGGACAGGATAGGCACCGGGGAGCTGTTTTTT